This T cell receptor (beta chain) was captured in a study of response to subunit inactivated influenza vaccine. Trimming at V came to 5 bases and at J to 5 bases, leaving 9 bases not matched to a gene. This CDR3 has 15 residues. Germline V gene lookup returns CDR1 LGHDT and CDR2 YNNKEL (reference sequence). Each CDR3 protein is one row after TCRdb ran MiXCR on the RT-PCR reads. The sample has roughly 630,000 distinct CDR3 sequences; about 14% are singletons. Study-wide results and limits: A suggestion made by the authors is that each seasonal influenza vaccination recruits few new T cells.

On this clonotype: Its matching antigen is unknown.

Sample: PBMCs from blood, taken 14 to 15 days before vaccination. This receptor was obtained from a man in his fifties who received an inactivated influenza vaccine. The chain recombines TRBV3-1 with TRBJ2-5; 9 bases align to TRBD1. The CDR3 DNA sequence: TGTGCCAGCAGCAAGGGACAGGGTGGGGGGGAGACCCAGTACTTC. It translates to CASSKGQGGGETQYF.